This TCR beta chain was identified in a study of T cells in Graves' hyperthyroidism and ophthalmopathy. PBMCs were derived from 9.5 to 10 ml fresh peripheral blood. Between the trimmed V and J ends, which lost 1 base and 0 bases, there was a span of 7 bases. CDR1 is SNHLY and CDR2 is FYNNEI in the germline V gene. The CDR3 totals 14 residues. Authors of the study amplified TCR beta CDR3 regions from RNA transcripts. TCR CDR3 underwent first-round RT-PCR with the HTBI primer set. In TCRdb, the multiplex PCR reads were re-called with MiXCR into one record per CDR3 protein. Counted here are some 490,000 distinct CDR3 sequences, about 22% occurring once; the ten biggest clones make up approximately 49%.

The sequence was collected from a woman in her 70s with Graves' ophthalmopathy. Sequencing was done on a sample of blood. This sequence joins TRBV2 and TRBJ2-7; D gene unclear. In DNA, the CDR3 is TGTGCCAGCAGTGAAGGTCCGGGCTCCTACGAGCAGTACTTC. The encoded protein is CASSEGPGSYEQYF.